What follows are 13 T cell receptor beta chains derived from one specimen sequenced in a study of response to subunit inactivated influenza vaccine. MiXCR, applied by TCRdb to the RT-PCR reads, yields one record per CDR3 protein. The sample carries just over 300,000 distinct CDR3 sequences, around 20% recorded once. Sample: PBMCs from blood, taken about 20 months after vaccination. The receptors derive from a man aged 45-69 years who received an inactivated influenza vaccine.

This clonotype was observed many times. V usage is TRBV12-3 or TRBV12-4 and J usage is TRBJ1-1; maybe TRBD1 (6 bases). V dropped 4 bases and J dropped 1 base, with 7 bases sitting between them. The CDR3 sequence is 13 residues long. CDR3 DNA sequence: TGTGCCAGCAGTTACAGGGCGAACACTGAAGCTTTCTTT. It is translated as CASSYRANTEAFF.

At least ten counts were recorded for this clonotype. The rearrangement uses TRBV7-2 and TRBJ1-1; possibly TRBD1 for D (6 bases). This CDR3 is built from 12 residues. V lost 4 bases, J lost 7 bases, and 10 bases lay in between. The germline gives CDR1 SGHTA, CDR2 FQGNSA. CDR3 sequence reads: CASSSTGIEAFF. The CDR3 DNA sequence: TGTGCCAGCAGCTCGACAGGTATTGAAGCTTTCTTT.

This chain links TRBV2 with TRBJ1-2, with D maybe TRBD1 (5 bases). The CDR3 has 16 residues. Germline values: CDR1 SNHLY, CDR2 FYNNEI. The V end was cut by 1 base, the J end by 4 bases, with 16 bases between. CDR3 loop: CASSEDPGLSSYGYTF. The CDR3 DNA sequence: TGTGCCAGCAGTGAAGACCCGGGACTGTCGTCCTATGGCTACACCTTC.

The rearrangement uses TRBV7-2 and TRBJ1-6, with 7 bases lining up with TRBD1. Germline lookup yields CDR1 SGHTA and CDR2 FQGNSA. J gave up 3 bases and V 8 bases, and 10 bases lay outside the gene matches. The CDR3 has 16 residues. In DNA, the CDR3 is TGTGCCAGCCGAAAACAGGGGTCAATCTATAATTCACCCCTCCACTTT. Translated: CASRKQGSIYNSPLHF. The variable domain in full, with the rest retrieved from reference TRBV7-2 and TRBJ1-6, is GAGVSQSPSNKVTEKGKDVELRCDPISGHTALYWYRQSLGQGLEFLIYFQGNSAPDKSGLPSDRFSAERTGGSVSTLTIQRTQQEDSAVYLCASRKQGSIYNSPLHFGNGTRLTVT.

The chain joins TRBV29-1 to TRBJ1-1; a weak D match, TRBD1 (5 bases). Trimming left V 1 base short and J 5 bases short, with 11 bases between. CDR1 SQVTM and CDR2 ANQGSEA come from the germline V gene. CDR3 length equals 13 residues. The CDR3 loop reads CSVEGGRGTEAFF. CDR3 DNA sequence: TGCAGCGTTGAAGGGGGAAGGGGAACTGAAGCTTTCTTT. The full variable domain, with the rest looked up from reference TRBV29-1 and TRBJ1-1, is SAVISQKPSRDICQRGTSLTIQCQVDSQVTMMFWYRQQPGQSLTLIATANQGSEATYESGFVIDKFPISRPNLTFSTLTVSNMSPEDSSIYLCSVEGGRGTEAFFGQGTRLTVV.

In its sample, this clonotype was seen a few times. CDR3 coding DNA: TGTGCCAGCAGCCCTTTGACAGGGATTACTTCACCCCTCCACTTT. Protein product: CASSPLTGITSPLHF. The J gene is TRBJ1-6, the V gene TRBV11-2, with 7 bases lining up with TRBD1. This CDR3 has 15 residues. J lost 9 bases, V lost 5 bases, and 10 bases had no gene match. The germline V gene encodes CDR1 SGHAT and CDR2 FQNNGV.

Many counts were recorded for this clonotype. V is TRBV11-2 and J is TRBJ2-7, with 9 bases that match TRBD1. The trim removed 5 bases at V and 3 bases at J, leaving 5 bases unmatched. CDR1 is SGHAT and CDR2 is FQNNGV in the germline V gene. This CDR3 has 14 amino acids. CDR3 in amino acids: CASSPLTGGYEQYF. The DNA of the CDR3 is TGTGCCAGCAGCCCGTTGACAGGGGGCTACGAGCAGTACTTC.

This clonotype was detected ten times or more. The rearrangement joins TRBV24-1 to TRBJ1-2; D gene uncertain. V was trimmed by 1 base and J by 1 base, leaving 6 bases between them. Germline lookup yields CDR1 KGHDR and CDR2 SFDVKD. This CDR3 region has 14 residues. CDR3 sequence: CATSDFEHNYGYTF. The CDR3, as DNA: TGTGCCACCAGTGATTTTGAGCATAACTATGGCTACACCTTC.

This sequence joins TRBV6-6 and TRBJ1-2; D is ambiguous. This CDR3 has 13 amino acids. Germline V gene sequence: CDR1 MNHNY, CDR2 SVGAGI (reference sequence). Trimming cost V 0 bases and J 6 bases, with 8 bases left between them. DNA for the CDR3: TGTGCCAGCAGTTACTCTGCAGGAAATGGCTACACCTTC. Translated: CASSYSAGNGYTF.

This clonotype was observed a handful of times. J is TRBJ2-4 and V is TRBV15; D gene uncertain. The germline gives CDR1 LNHNV, CDR2 YYDKDF (reference sequence). The CDR3 contains 14 residues. The V and J ends lost 2 bases and 0 bases respectively, with 5 bases between them. The CDR3 spells CATSRYGAKNIQYF. CDR3 nucleotide sequence: TGTGCCACCAGCAGATATGGAGCCAAAAACATTCAGTACTTC.

This clonotype was seen a handful of times. The chain combines TRBV20-1 with TRBJ1-1; 10 bases fit TRBD1. The germline V gene has CDR1 DFQATT and CDR2 SNEGSKA (reference sequence). The length of the CDR3 is 15 residues. V lost 1 base to trimming and J lost 0 bases; unmatched junction nucleotides: 2. The CDR3 is CSARATGGMNTEAFF. CDR3 nucleotide sequence: TGCAGTGCTAGAGCGACAGGGGGCATGAACACTGAAGCTTTCTTT.

In nucleotides, the CDR3 is TGTGCCAGCAGCGTCGGTCCTAGCACAGATACGCAGTATTTT. It yields the protein CASSVGPSTDTQYF. V and J are TRBV9 and TRBJ2-3; D not resolved. V gave up 2 bases and J gave up 0 bases, with 7 bases separating them. Germline V CDR1 and CDR2: SGDLS, YYNGEE. CDR3 length: 14 residues.

This clonotype occurred many times. The V call is TRBV7-2, the J call TRBJ1-1; D gene unclear. Per germline, CDR1 SGHTA and CDR2 FQGNSA. The CDR3 has 13 residues. The germline V and J ends were trimmed by 6 bases and 0 bases, with 8 bases remaining between them. CDR3 in amino acids: CASSQVMNTEAFF. The CDR3 DNA follows: TGTGCCAGCAGTCAGGTCATGAACACTGAAGCTTTCTTT. The full variable domain, completed using reference TRBV7-2 and TRBJ1-1, is GAGVSQSPSNKVTEKGKDVELRCDPISGHTALYWYRQSLGQGLEFLIYFQGNSAPDKSGLPSDRFSAERTGGSVSTLTIQRTQQEDSAVYLCASSQVMNTEAFFGQGTRLTVV.